This T cell receptor beta chain appears in the sequencing data of a study of shared clonotypes between healthy human individuals (dated by TCRdb to about 2020). Background on the whole study: A couple of women and three men aged 18 to 49 years were included in the cohort. To increase sequencing depth and limit assay-specific biases, different laboratories used diverse techniques to prepare libraries and sequence TCR repertoires. The study deeply sequenced blood TCR repertoires of several healthy adults to estimate repertoire size and the extent of clonotype sharing between individuals. Each donor's leukapheresis produced roughly between roughly 0.85 and 10 billion PBMCs.

TCR CDR3 regions were amplified from genomic DNA by multiplex PCR using the deep immunoSEQ assay. Extracted genomic DNA from each cell subset was spread evenly across all wells of several immunoSEQ 96-well plates, with each plate serving as a replicate. For unsorted PBMC, 300 ng genomic DNA, equal to 30,000 or so T cell genomes, was loaded into each replicate PCR. Unsorted PBMC genomic DNA was sequenced across ten immunoSEQ deep assay plates. The purified libraries were quantified using a Qubit 3.0 fluorometer, sized with a Bioanalyzer 2100, and then quantified again using the KAPA Library Quantification kit. Every immunoSEQ 96-well plate was sequenced on a dedicated single-read 150-cycle Illumina NextSeq 550 flow cell. In the authors' own workflow: Because only junctional sequences without quality scores were contained in the immunoSEQ output, filtering matching that applied to full-length reads could not be performed. To assign V/J genes and CDR3, sequences were annotated against IMGT germline references using PyIR, a Python wrapper for IgBLAST v1.9. Reads were filtered out if the reads had weak V/J assignments (E-value above 1e-6), no CDR3, stop codons, out-of-frame junctions, or ambiguous translated residues. A V3J clonotype was defined by an identical inferred V gene, J gene, and CDR3 amino acid sequence. To compute the percentage overlap between repertoires, the number of shared unique clonotypes was divided by the size of the smaller repertoire. RTK rarefaction, the Chao1 estimator, and Recon v2.1 estimates of unobserved clonotypes were used to assess repertoire richness. The immuneACCESS repertoire file appears here via TCRdb, limited to in-frame rearrangements. These files lack a portion of the clones; in checked studies, under half of the deficit traces to unresolved V genes, and the cause of the others is not known. V and J calls and clone size follow that table, whereas D and trimming were derived from the DNA. This sample gives roughly 450,000 clones in total; approximately 85% of them show up just once. The biggest ten clones account for 10% to 15% of the sample.

The donors were healthy, HIV-negative adults who had no recently reported acute infections or vaccinations. Only Caucasian adults living in Nashville, Tennessee, USA were represented among the donors. For unsorted samples, 100 million or so PBMCs were counted, and genomic DNA was extracted using the QIAamp DNA Blood Mini kit. After blood collection by leukapheresis, PBMCs were isolated using Ficoll-Histopaque density gradient centrifugation and then cryopreserved in the vapor phase of liquid nitrogen. General study outcomes and caveats: The genetic and exposure-history diversity represented was limited by the small number of donors. Sampling was limited to blood, and TCR repertoires in tissue likely differ from TCR repertoires in blood. Based on pairwise subsampling, the degree of clonotype sharing among donors was expected to be affected by sequencing depth.

About this clone: No cognate antigen has been identified for it. Nothing much larger sits one base from this clone, and base qualities are not available.

The sequence was collected from a woman aged 40-49 years in good health. Some clones in this sample may be carry-over from other donors' samples. The source material was PBMCs.

In nucleotides, the sequence is TGTGCCAGCAGGGCGACTCGACTCTACGAGCAGTACTTC. Its protein product is CASRATRLYEQYF. The rearrangement combines TRBV2 with TRBJ2-7, with no reliable assignment of the D segment. CDR1 and CDR2 are drawn from the germline V gene: SNHLY, FYNNEI. The CDR3 goes from the cysteine to the phenylalanine over 13 residues. Of all the DNA, just the CDR3 is kept, 39 bases in frame from base 1. V sheds 6 bases and J sheds 3 bases, leaving 12 bases between their ends.